This TCR beta chain is drawn from a study of OX40 agonist ivuxolimab in advanced cancers. Assay: immunoSEQ multiplex PCR; the TCRdb copy retains only in-frame clones and omits some. Here the sample spans some 60,000 clones, approximately 86% being singletons. The germline V gene has CDR1 ENHRY and CDR2 SYGVKD. The CDR3 runs to 14 residues. V was clipped by 7 bases and J by 2 bases, with 14 bases between them. The gene calls are TRBV10-3 and TRBJ1-2, with D hard to call. Sequences were derived from CD4+ or CD8+ T cells sorted from blood, sampled in a trial of the OX40 agonist ivuxolimab. The receptor was isolated from an adult with an advanced solid tumor such as melanoma, head and neck, liver or kidney cancer. The CDR3 region is CAITATDRNYGYTF. The CDR3 DNA is TGTGCCATCACCGCTACGGATCGCAACTATGGCTACACCTTC.